One sample yielded the 18 T cell receptor beta chains listed below, sequenced in a study of patients and donors after allogeneic stem cell transplantation. Each CDR3 protein is one row after TCRdb ran MiXCR on the RT-PCR reads. The sample holds 920,000 or so distinct CDR3 sequences, roughly 17% seen once. The specimen was blood, either unsorted or a sorted T cell fraction (not recorded which). Receptors were obtained from a human donor who was either an allogeneic HSCT recipient or a stem cell or donor lymphocyte infusion donor (not recorded which). It is not recorded whose cells these are; they may come from a transplant donor.

The gene calls are TRBV19 and TRBJ2-1; TRBD1 or TRBD2 may be the D gene (6 bases each). V lost 0 bases and J 12 bases, leaving 21 bases between the germline ends. CDR1 LNHDA and CDR2 SQIVND come from the germline V gene (reference sequence). The CDR3 covers 16 residues. CDR3 DNA sequence: TGTGCCAGTAGTATAGACGGCGGGACACAACTTTGGGGGCAGTTCTTC. Its translation is CASSIDGGTQLWGQFF.

This clonotype was observed a few times. The chain carries TRBV28 and TRBJ2-7; 14 positions agree with TRBD2. J lost 3 bases, V lost 5 bases, and 6 bases had no gene match. The CDR3 extends over 16 amino acids. Germline V lookup: CDR1 MDHEN, CDR2 SYDVKM. The CDR3 loop reads CASSPQGLAGDYEQYF. CDR3 in DNA: TGTGCCAGCAGTCCCCAGGGACTAGCGGGAGACTACGAGCAGTACTTC. Looking up the rest from reference TRBV28 and TRBJ2-7 gives the full variable domain: DVKVTQSSRYLVKRTGEKVFLECVQDMDHENMFWYRQDPGLGLRLIYFSYDVKMKEKGDIPEGYSVSREKKERFSLILESASTNQTSMYLCASSPQGLAGDYEQYFGPGTRLTVT.

This clonotype was seen more than once but under ten times. The chain recombines TRBV20-1 with TRBJ2-3, with 9 bases that match TRBD2. The CDR3 runs to 16 residues. The V gene's germline CDR1 is DFQATT and CDR2 SNEGSKA (reference sequence). V shed 4 bases and J 0 bases; nucleotides not matched to a gene: 8. CDR3 protein: CSATPRRGGSTDTQYF. CDR3 in DNA: TGCAGTGCTACCCCTCGGCGGGGGGGGAGCACAGATACGCAGTATTTT.

The chain has TRBV20-1 and TRBJ1-1, with D possibly TRBD1 on 6 matching bases. The V gene lost 3 bases and the J gene lost 1 base, with 12 bases spanning the gap. CDR3 length equals 14 residues. Germline V gene sequence: CDR1 DFQATT, CDR2 SNEGSKA (reference sequence). CDR3 sequence (DNA): TGCAGTGCTAGGCGAGGGACACCGAACACTGAAGCTTTCTTT. This translates into CSARRGTPNTEAFF.

This chain links TRBV6-1 with TRBJ1-5; TRBD1 aligns across 8 bases. The CDR3 runs to 15 residues. Trimming took 6 bases from V and 4 from J; bases not matched to a gene: 8. Germline-derived CDR1 and CDR2 are MNHNS and SASEGT. The CDR3 loop is CASSQGASRNQPQHF. The DNA of the CDR3 is TGTGCCAGCAGCCAGGGGGCATCCCGAAATCAGCCCCAGCATTTT.

The rearrangement links TRBV3-1 to TRBJ2-1, with D maybe TRBD1 (5 bases). Trimming shortened V by 4 bases and J by 6 bases, and 19 bases separated the two germline ends. The CDR3 length is 16 residues. Germline V lookup: CDR1 LGHDT, CDR2 YNNKEL (reference sequence). The CDR3 here is CASSLVGRAPSNEQFF. For the CDR3, the DNA is TGTGCCAGCAGCCTCGTGGGCAGGGCCCCGTCCAATGAGCAGTTCTTC.

This clonotype appeared a few times. The CDR3 protein is CASSQLNPSGPREQYF. The CDR3 DNA is TGTGCCAGCAGCCAGCTCAATCCGTCCGGCCCCCGCGAGCAGTACTTC. The chain uses TRBV3-1 and TRBJ2-7, with no clear D. Germline lookup yields CDR1 LGHDT and CDR2 YNNKEL (reference sequence). This CDR3 is 16 amino acids long. The ends were cut back, 3 bases at V and 6 bases at J, with 21 bases in the middle.

In this sample, this clonotype turned up a few times. The J gene is TRBJ1-5, the V gene TRBV6-2 or TRBV6-3; 7 bases map to TRBD1. The germline V gene has CDR1 MNHEY and CDR2 SVGEGT. The ends lost 6 bases at V and 3 bases at J; junction bases unmatched: 11. CDR3 length equals 16 residues. In DNA, the CDR3 is TGTGCCAGCAGGGATCTGGGACAGACTTTCAATCAGCCCCAGCATTTT. Protein sequence: CASRDLGQTFNQPQHF.

The chain links TRBV20-1 to TRBJ2-3; a possible D gene is TRBD2 (6 bases). V gave up 8 bases and J gave up 1 base, with 13 bases separating them. CDR3 size: 13 residues. In germline, CDR1 is DFQATT, CDR2 SNEGSKA (reference sequence). The CDR3, as DNA: TGCAGTACAACCGGGGAGGGCACAGATACGCAGTATTTT. It encodes CSTTGEGTDTQYF.

The sample holds a few counts of this clonotype. The chain links TRBV12-3 or TRBV12-4 to TRBJ1-5; unclear D gene. This CDR3 has 16 amino acids. Trimming pared 2 bases from V and 3 bases from J, leaving 14 bases between. Here the CDR3 reads CASSLSRDTFNQPQHF. The CDR3 nucleotides read TGTGCCAGCAGTTTATCGCGGGATACATTCAATCAGCCCCAGCATTTT.

This clonotype was seen more than once but under ten times. The chain carries TRBV20-1 and TRBJ1-4, with D possibly being TRBD1 (5 bases). Deletions cut 0 bases from V and 5 bases from J, with 7 bases between. This CDR3 spans 13 amino acids. CDR1 DFQATT and CDR2 SNEGSKA come from the germline V gene (reference sequence). CDR3: CSAREGVNEKLFF. For the CDR3, the DNA is TGCAGTGCTAGAGAGGGGGTGAATGAAAAACTGTTTTTT.

This clonotype has more than one count but fewer than ten. The chain has TRBV12-3 or TRBV12-4 and TRBJ1-5, with 11 positions matching TRBD1. CDR3 size: 15 residues. Trimming at V came to 6 bases and at J to 5 bases, leaving 6 bases not matched to a gene. The CDR3 loop is CASRDGQGADQPQHF. The CDR3 bases are TGTGCCAGCAGAGACGGACAGGGGGCTGATCAGCCCCAGCATTTT.

This clonotype has just a few counts. The V and J genes are TRBV30 and TRBJ2-1; D remains ambiguous. Trimming shortened V by 2 bases and J by 6 bases, and 11 bases separated the two germline ends. The V gene's germline CDR1 is GTSNPN and CDR2 SVGIG (reference sequence). CDR3 size: 13 residues. Here the CDR3 DNA reads TGTGCCTGGAGTAAGAAGCGTGCCAATGAGCAGTTCTTC. Protein product: CAWSKKRANEQFF.

This clonotype has only a few counts. This sequence joins TRBV24-1 and TRBJ2-2; 8 nucleotides match TRBD2. The CDR3 is made up of 18 amino acids. The germline V gene encodes CDR1 KGHDR and CDR2 SFDVKD. V trimming: 4 bases; J trimming: 4 bases; junction bases outside the gene matches: 13. CDR3 amino acids: CATSDAPAGVSGTGELFF. DNA of the CDR3: TGTGCCACCAGTGACGCCCCAGCGGGAGTATCTGGCACCGGGGAGCTGTTTTTT.

In this sample, this clonotype turned up once. The chain is built from TRBV5-1 and TRBJ2-7, with 9 positions matching TRBD1. Germline values: CDR1 SGHRS, CDR2 YFSETQ. The ends lost 4 bases at V and 5 bases at J; junction bases unmatched: 7. This CDR3 comprises 14 residues. The CDR3 loop reads CASSKDRGVHEQYF. As DNA, the CDR3 is TGCGCCAGCAGCAAGGACAGGGGCGTCCACGAGCAGTACTTC.

The V call is TRBV24-1, the J call TRBJ2-6, with D perhaps TRBD2 (6 bases). V lost 4 bases and J 0 bases, leaving 15 bases between the germline ends. Germline CDR1 KGHDR, CDR2 SFDVKD. The CDR3 runs to 18 residues. The CDR3 sequence: CATSESGTELSGANVLTF. For the CDR3, the DNA is TGTGCCACCAGTGAGTCCGGGACTGAACTCTCTGGGGCCAACGTCCTGACTTTC.

This clonotype was seen a handful of times. The rearrangement links TRBV6-1 to TRBJ2-1, with 8 bases that match TRBD2. The CDR3 sequence is 13 residues long. V gave up 5 bases and J gave up 10 bases; unmatched junction bases: 7. Germline V gives CDR1 MNHNS, CDR2 SASEGT. The DNA for the CDR3 is TGTGCCAGCAGTACCGGGAGGGCCCTCGAGCAGTTCTTC. This translates into CASSTGRALEQFF.

This clonotype appeared a few times. The rearrangement joins TRBV6-5 to TRBJ2-5; 8 bases fit TRBD1. J gave up 1 base and V 0 bases, and 1 base lay outside the gene matches. Germline-derived CDR1 and CDR2 are MNHEY and SVGAGI. The CDR3 runs 15 residues. The DNA for the CDR3 is TGTGCCAGCAGTTACTCGACAGGGGCCCAAGAGACCCAGTACTTC. Its protein is CASSYSTGAQETQYF.